A single sample is the source of the 15 T cell receptor beta chains below, sequenced in a study of blood T cell repertoires in COVID-19. Clones were read by immunoSEQ multiplex PCR, and TCRdb kept only the in-frame ones, dropping some. The table records hundreds of thousands of clones, 70% to 90% of them present only once. Material for sequencing was peripheral blood. The source is a man between 18 and 35 years old with active or convalescent COVID-19.

Only one count was recorded for this clone. The V call is TRBV10-3, the J call TRBJ1-6; D is unresolved. The V gene lost 3 bases and the J gene lost 11 bases, with 8 bases spanning the gap. Germline V gene sequence: CDR1 ENHRY, CDR2 SYGVKD. This CDR3 is built from 12 residues. CDR3 loop: CAISDSHPPLHF. The CDR3 nucleotides read TGTGCCATCAGTGATTCCCATCCACCCCTCCACTTT.

DNA for the CDR3: TGCAGTGCTAGTTCGGCAGGGGGAGTCTATCAGCCCCAGCATTTT. Amino acids: CSASSAGGVYQPQHF. V gene TRBV20-1 combines with J gene TRBJ1-5; 7 bases are a match to TRBD1. The CDR3 contains 15 residues. With V trimmed by 3 bases and J by 5 bases, 10 bases remained unmatched. Germline CDR1 reads DFQATT; CDR2 reads SNEGSKA (reference sequence).

The chain joins TRBV5-1 to TRBJ2-7; perhaps TRBD2 as D (5 bases). CDR1 and CDR2 from the germline V gene are SGHRS and YFSETQ. The CDR3 sequence is 15 residues long. V lost 1 base to trimming and J lost 4 bases, with 15 bases between them. DNA for the CDR3: TGCGCCAGCAGCTTGATTCTAGCTGAGGCTTACGAGCAGTACTTC. Protein: CASSLILAEAYEQYF.

This clone was seen a single time. V is TRBV2 and J is TRBJ1-6, with TRBD1 matching over 10 bases. Trimming took 11 bases from V and 6 from J; bases not matched to a gene: 1. The CDR3 totals 12 residues. Germline-derived CDR1 and CDR2 are SNHLY and FYNNEI. CDR3 sequence (DNA): TGTGCCGGACAGGGGGGTAATTCACCCCTCCACTTT. This sequence encodes CAGQGGNSPLHF.

The chain links TRBV7-2 to TRBJ2-5, with TRBD2 as a possible D gene (7 bases). Germline CDR1 SGHTA, CDR2 FQGNSA. V was pared by 0 bases and J by 5 bases, with 19 bases between. The CDR3 loop spans 17 amino acids. As DNA, the CDR3 is TGTGCCAGCAGCTTAGCGGTTCGGTCTAAGGGGGGGGAGACCCAGTACTTC. As protein: CASSLAVRSKGGETQYF.

This chain connects TRBV11-3 to TRBJ2-7, with no clear D. Trimming took 1 base from V and 6 from J, leaving 10 bases between them. The CDR3 runs 13 residues. The germline CDR1 and CDR2 sequences are SGHNT and YENEEA. CDR3 in amino acids: CASSLGGGGEQYF. In DNA form, the CDR3 reads TGTGCCAGCAGCTTAGGAGGCGGCGGCGAGCAGTACTTC.

This chain joins TRBV7-2 and TRBJ2-2; a possible D gene is TRBD1 (6 bases). V gave up 5 bases and J gave up 4 bases, with 14 bases separating them. Germline V lookup: CDR1 SGHTA, CDR2 FQGNSA. The CDR3 is 15 amino acids. CDR3 loop: CASSPRGASTGELFF. The CDR3 DNA is TGTGCCAGCAGCCCCAGGGGAGCGAGCACCGGGGAGCTGTTTTTT.

The CDR3 region is CASSLQSENSPLHF. CDR3 DNA sequence: TGCGCCAGCAGCTTGCAGAGCGAGAATTCACCCCTCCACTTT. V gene TRBV5-1 combines with J gene TRBJ1-6; no definite D call. V was pared by 1 base and J by 7 bases, with 9 bases between. The CDR3 spans 14 residues. Germline V gene lookup returns CDR1 SGHRS and CDR2 YFSETQ.

A few counts support this clone. The chain employs TRBV11-2 and TRBJ2-1, with D unclear. CDR3 length: 12 residues. The V gene lost 4 bases and the J gene lost 9 bases, with 10 bases spanning the gap. Germline CDR1 reads SGHAT; CDR2 reads FQNNGV. The CDR3 bases are TGTGCCAGCAGCTACAAGACGGGTGAGCAGTTCTTC. Protein product: CASSYKTGEQFF.

The chain combines TRBV2 with TRBJ2-5, with 8 bases identical to TRBD1. The germline CDR1 and CDR2 sequences are SNHLY and FYNNEI. This CDR3 is 13 amino acids long. V lost 6 bases, J lost 7 bases, and 7 bases stayed unmatched. The DNA for the CDR3 is TGTGCCAGCAGGGAGGGACAGGCGAGGACCCAGTACTTC. Protein product: CASREGQARTQYF.

The CDR3 bases are TGTGCCAGCAGCGTTGGCGGGGGGGCCAGTCCTGAGCAGTTCTTC. It is translated as CASSVGGGASPEQFF. The chain has TRBV9 and TRBJ2-1; 9 positions agree with TRBD2. Germline assignment: CDR1 SGDLS and CDR2 YYNGEE. Trimming took 2 bases from V and 9 from J; bases not matched to a gene: 9. The CDR3 loop spans 15 amino acids.

This chain links TRBV19 with TRBJ1-4; 9 nucleotides line up with TRBD1. The CDR3 spans 17 residues. The V segment lost 5 bases and the J segment 8 bases; nucleotides outside the gene matches: 15. Germline lookup yields CDR1 LNHDA and CDR2 SQIVND (reference sequence). The CDR3 DNA reads as TGTGCCAGTAGTTCCGCCGGTTTGGGACAGGGAGGAGAAAAACTGTTTTTT. Translating it yields CASSSAGLGQGGEKLFF.

The genes are TRBV7-9 and TRBJ1-2; the match to TRBD1 covers 10 bases. This CDR3 contains 14 residues. From germline, CDR1 is SEHNR and CDR2 FQNEAQ (reference sequence). With V trimmed by 1 base and J by 7 bases, 3 bases remained unmatched. For the CDR3, the DNA is TGTGCCAGCAGCTTAGGTGGGACAGGGGCTGGCTACACCTTC. This encodes CASSLGGTGAGYTF.

V usage is TRBV27 and J usage is TRBJ2-7; 8 bases align to TRBD2. The CDR3 loop spans 14 amino acids. Germline loops: CDR1 MNHEY, CDR2 SMNVEV (reference sequence). V was clipped by 3 bases and J by 2 bases; unmatched bases: 3. This chain's CDR3 is CASSFGGGPYEQYF. The DNA of the CDR3 is TGTGCCAGCAGTTTCGGGGGGGGTCCCTACGAGCAGTACTTC.

The chain is built from TRBV19 and TRBJ1-5, with D possibly TRBD1 on 6 matching bases. The V gene's germline CDR1 is LNHDA and CDR2 SQIVND (reference sequence). This CDR3 has 15 residues. V was clipped by 2 bases and J by 0 bases, with 8 bases between them. CDR3: CASSIKGDSNQPQHF. CDR3 in DNA: TGTGCCAGTAGTATAAAGGGGGATAGCAATCAGCCCCAGCATTTT.